The source of this T cell receptor beta chain is a study of shared clonotypes between healthy human individuals. Across the study: The plates for each donor numbered three CD4 naive, three CD4 memory, two CD8 naive and one CD8 memory.

This table comes from immunoSEQ multiplex PCR, and its TCRdb copy is limited to in-frame clones, with some not included. The sample records some 1.1 million clones, approximately 80% being singletons. Study results and caveats: Lower generation probabilities were found for non-shared clonotypes than for those shared by all four donors. Naive CD4 clonotype sharing across a few donors was 4.5% to 6%.

About this clone: Its antigen is unknown.

The source material was memory CD4+ T cells from PBMCs. Subset noted: CD45RA-negative fraction. The sequence was obtained from a man between 18 and 29 years old in good health. Some clones in this sample may be carry-over from other donors' samples.

The CDR3 is CASSVTSGRGETQYF. DNA for the CDR3: TGCGCCAGCAGCGTCACTAGCGGGAGGGGAGAGACCCAGTACTTC. This chain uses TRBV5-1 with TRBJ2-5; 13 bases map to TRBD2. V lost 4 bases, J lost 4 bases, and 4 bases stayed unmatched. The CDR3 extends over 15 amino acids. The germline V gene has CDR1 SGHRS and CDR2 YFSETQ.